This entry lists 12 T cell receptor beta chains sequenced from one sample in a study of cytomegalovirus exposure and HLA in healthy donors. The primer mix had 60 Vbeta and 13 Jbeta primers. TCRdb's copy holds only in-frame clones and misses some; the assay was immunoSEQ multiplex PCR. In the table there are some 130,000 clones, approximately 86% of which are singletons. Sequencing used PBMCs. The receptors shown here come from a boy aged 5-17 years in good health and CMV-seronegative.

The chain carries TRBV27 and TRBJ2-1; TRBD2 matches at 7 bases. Looked up from germline, CDR1 is MNHEY and CDR2 is SMNVEV (reference sequence). With V trimmed by 2 bases and J by 5 bases, 3 bases remained unmatched. The CDR3 is 14 amino acids. The CDR3 here is CASSLGRVHNEQFF. The CDR3 region has the DNA TGTGCCAGCAGTTTAGGGAGGGTCCACAATGAGCAGTTCTTC.

This chain uses TRBV6-5 with TRBJ2-5; 8 bases are a match to TRBD1. The CDR3 is 14 residues long. V shed 6 bases and J 5 bases; nucleotides not matched to a gene: 8. Per germline, CDR1 MNHEY and CDR2 SVGAGI. CDR3 protein: CASRSDREFETQYF. In DNA form, the CDR3 reads TGTGCCAGCAGGTCGGACAGGGAATTTGAGACCCAGTACTTC.

The chain uses TRBV27 and TRBJ1-6, with D possibly TRBD1 on 6 matching bases. The CDR3 totals 15 residues. V lost 3 bases to trimming and J lost 3 bases, with 9 bases between them. The germline gives CDR1 MNHEY, CDR2 SMNVEV (reference sequence). The DNA of the CDR3 is TGTGCCAGCAGTTTCGGACAGAACTATAATTCACCCCTCCACTTT. Encoded protein: CASSFGQNYNSPLHF.

This clone was detected only once. The V and J genes are TRBV5-4 and TRBJ1-5; tentative D call: TRBD1 (5 bases). Germline CDR1 is SGHNT and CDR2 is YYREEE (reference sequence). The V end was cut by 3 bases, the J end by 7 bases, with 23 bases between. This CDR3 spans 17 amino acids. CDR3 loop: CASSYSGGGYRGQPQHF. The CDR3 nucleotides are TGTGCCAGCAGCTATTCTGGCGGGGGTTACCGGGGACAGCCCCAGCATTTT.

This clone was found once. The CDR3 DNA is TGTGCCAGCAGCCCAACAGAGCTATATAGCAATCAGCCCCAGCATTTT. Translating gives CASSPTELYSNQPQHF. V usage is TRBV28 and J usage is TRBJ1-5; D remains unclear. Germline loops: CDR1 MDHEN, CDR2 SYDVKM. Trimming took 6 bases from V and 0 from J, leaving 15 bases between them. This CDR3 contains 16 residues.

This chain uses TRBV7-8 with TRBJ1-1; D gene uncertain. The V and J ends lost 2 bases and 3 bases respectively, with 13 bases between them. Germline CDR1 reads SGHVS; CDR2 reads FQNEAQ. CDR3 length: 15 residues. CDR3: CASSLNHNRDTEAFF. The CDR3 DNA sequence: TGTGCCAGCAGCTTAAATCACAATCGGGACACTGAAGCTTTCTTT.

The genes are TRBV6-5 and TRBJ2-1; maybe TRBD1 (5 bases). V gave up 5 bases and J gave up 7 bases, with 6 bases separating them. This CDR3 has 11 residues. Germline V CDR1 and CDR2: MNHEY, SVGAGI. The CDR3 is CASSRGNEQFF. The CDR3 DNA follows: TGTGCCAGCAGTAGGGGAAATGAGCAGTTCTTC.

The rearrangement links TRBV5-1 to TRBJ2-2, with a weak D call TRBD2 (5 bases). The CDR3 runs to 15 residues. Germline loops: CDR1 SGHRS, CDR2 YFSETQ. V gave up 2 bases and J gave up 1 base, with 9 bases separating them. The CDR3 here is CASSFGLENTGELFF. DNA for the CDR3: TGCGCCAGCAGCTTCGGACTGGAGAACACCGGGGAGCTGTTTTTT.

The chain uses TRBV4-3 and TRBJ2-3; D is uncertain. The CDR3 sequence is 15 residues long. Germline CDR1 and CDR2: LGHNA and YSLEER. V lost 0 bases, J lost 2 bases, and 9 bases lay in between. The CDR3 nucleotides are TGCGCCAGCAGCCAAGATCCGCGCTCCACAGATACGCAGTATTTT. Translation: CASSQDPRSTDTQYF.

This clone was observed a handful of times. One junction end disagrees with the germline gene, perhaps due to a read error. The V and J genes are TRBV5-6 and TRBJ1-2; tentatively, D is TRBD1 (5 bases). The CDR3 length is 15 residues. In germline, CDR1 is SGHDT, CDR2 YYEEEE. The CDR3 coding sequence is TGTGCCAGCAGGCAGATCAGCCCGACAGTCGATGGCTACCCCTTC. Its protein is CASRQISPTVDGYPF.

The chain couples TRBV12-5 to TRBJ2-4; 8 nucleotides agree with TRBD2. The germline CDR1 and CDR2 sequences are LGHNT and FRNRAP. After removal of 2 bases from V and 1 base from J, the junction contained 4 bases not matched to a gene. The CDR3 length is 16 residues. CDR3 protein: CASGLSKREAKNIQYF. DNA of the CDR3: TGTGCTAGTGGTTTGTCAAAGCGGGAGGCCAAAAACATTCAGTACTTC.

J is TRBJ1-1 and V is TRBV15; D unclear. CDR1 and CDR2 from the germline V gene are LNHNV and YYDKDF (reference sequence). The CDR3 runs 14 residues. Trimming took off 3 bases at V and 1 base at J, with 9 bases between the two ends. The DNA of the CDR3 is TGTGCCACCAGCAGTGGGGAGTGGAACACTGAAGCTTTCTTT. Protein: CATSSGEWNTEAFF. The complete variable domain, with remaining parts taken from reference TRBV15 and TRBJ1-1, reads DAMVIQNPRYQVTQFGKPVTLSCSQTLNHNVMYWYQQKSSQAPKLLFHYYDKDFNNEADTPDNFQSRRPNTSFCFLDIRSPGLGDTAMYLCATSSGEWNTEAFFGQGTRLTVV.